The 24 T cell receptor beta chains in this list originate from one sample, sequenced in a study of CD8+ T cells in alopecia areata. Extracted RNA was reverse transcribed into cDNA, the sequencing template. Here immunoSEQ multiplex PCR was the method, and the copy in TCRdb shows in-frame clones only, minus some. This table holds 85,000 to 95,000 clones, about 70% found once. Regarding treatment: oral pan-JAK inhibitor, 5-10 mg twice daily. Sequenced material: CD8+ T cells sorted from blood, taken at approximately week 42, from a patient treated with tofacitinib. The receptors were sampled from a human donor with alopecia areata.

A single count supports this clone. The rearrangement joins TRBV12-5 to TRBJ1-2, with D maybe TRBD1 (5 bases). V gave up 0 bases and J gave up 7 bases, with 15 bases separating them. Germline V gene data show CDR1 as LGHNT and CDR2 as FRNRAP. CDR3 length equals 15 residues. CDR3 coding DNA: TGTGCTAGTGGTTTGGTTGCGGGAGGGGTGGTTGGCTACACCTTC. This encodes CASGLVAGGVVGYTF.

The chain links TRBV10-1 to TRBJ1-1; D remains ambiguous. The length of the CDR3 is 14 residues. V lost 2 bases and J 1 base, leaving 8 bases between the germline ends. CDR1 and CDR2 from the germline V gene are WNHNN and SYGVQD (reference sequence). The CDR3 here is CASSETESNTEAFF. The CDR3 DNA follows: TGCGCCAGCAGTGAGACAGAGTCGAACACTGAAGCTTTCTTT.

The chain carries TRBV30 and TRBJ2-2; the match to TRBD1 covers 7 bases. CDR1 and CDR2 (germline): GTSNPN, SVGIG (reference sequence). The CDR3 covers 17 residues. The junction had 13 bases not matched to a gene; V was cut back by 0 bases and J by 6 bases. CDR3 protein: CAWSVGQTMNPPGELFF. CDR3 sequence (DNA): TGTGCCTGGAGTGTGGGACAGACCATGAATCCCCCCGGGGAGCTGTTTTTT.

In this sample, this clone is medium-sized. The chain couples TRBV7-8 to TRBJ2-7, with D hard to call. CDR3 length: 13 residues. The V end was cut by 5 bases, the J end by 3 bases, with 11 bases between. The V gene's germline CDR1 is SGHVS and CDR2 FQNEAQ. This chain's CDR3 is CASSPGGVYEQYF. CDR3 coding DNA: TGTGCCAGCAGCCCAGGTGGGGTCTACGAGCAGTACTTC.

The V call is TRBV4-3, the J call TRBJ2-6; unclear D gene. The germline CDR1 and CDR2 sequences are LGHNA and YSLEER. Trimming left V 3 bases short and J 0 bases short, with 9 bases between. This CDR3 spans 16 amino acids. DNA of the CDR3: TGCGCCAGCAGCCAGGGGTCTTACTCTGGGGCCAACGTCCTGACTTTC. It yields the protein CASSQGSYSGANVLTF.

This clone was found a few times. The chain carries TRBV7-9 and TRBJ1-5; the D is unclear. From germline, CDR1 is SEHNR and CDR2 FQNEAQ (reference sequence). V lost 2 bases and J 0 bases, leaving 14 bases between the germline ends. This CDR3 has 17 residues. The CDR3 DNA sequence: TGTGCCAGCAGCTTATATGAGCGGGAGAATAGCAATCAGCCCCAGCATTTT. This translates into CASSLYERENSNQPQHF.

This clone has only one observation. The chain carries TRBV5-6 and TRBJ2-3; TRBD2 agrees at 12 bases. J gave up 2 bases and V 4 bases, and 5 bases lay outside the gene matches. This CDR3 region has 16 residues. CDR1 and CDR2 from the germline V gene are SGHDT and YYEEEE. The CDR3 spells CASSRGTSGFTDTQYF. DNA for the CDR3: TGTGCCAGCAGCAGAGGGACTAGCGGGTTCACAGATACGCAGTATTTT.

The gene calls are TRBV19 and TRBJ1-5; 7 bases agree with TRBD1. CDR3 length: 14 amino acids. Per the germline V gene, CDR1 is LNHDA and CDR2 is SQIVND (reference sequence). V shed 7 bases and J 5 bases; nucleotides not matched to a gene: 8. The chain's CDR3 is CASTDREVHQPQHF. The CDR3 DNA is TGTGCCAGTACTGACAGGGAGGTTCATCAGCCCCAGCATTTT.

This chain's CDR3 is CAWSSPGGYTF. In DNA, the CDR3 is TGTGCCTGGAGTTCCCCGGGTGGCTACACCTTC. The chain couples TRBV30 to TRBJ1-2; D is undetermined. V lost 2 bases and J lost 7, with 8 bases in between. Germline V CDR1 and CDR2: GTSNPN, SVGIG (reference sequence). The length of the CDR3 is 11 residues.

The gene calls are TRBV27 and TRBJ2-7; no definite D call. Trimming took off 4 bases at V and 2 bases at J, with 12 bases between the two ends. This CDR3 region has 14 residues. CDR1 MNHEY and CDR2 SMNVEV come from the germline V gene (reference sequence). CDR3 bases: TGTGCCAGCAGTTCGATAGACACGGCCTACGAGCAGTACTTC. Amino acid sequence: CASSSIDTAYEQYF.

The chain combines TRBV5-1 with TRBJ1-2; no definite D call. Deletions cut 5 bases from V and 6 bases from J, with 14 bases between. The germline V gene has CDR1 SGHRS and CDR2 YFSETQ. The CDR3 covers 13 residues. CDR3 DNA sequence: TGCGCCAGCAGAGAGGAATTTAGGGATGGCTACACCTTC. Protein: CASREEFRDGYTF. Together with reference TRBV5-1 and TRBJ1-2, the CDR3 gives the full variable domain: KAGVTQTPRYLIKTRGQQVTLSCSPISGHRSVSWYQQTPGQGLQFLFEYFSETQRNKGNFPGRFSGRQFSNSRSEMNVSTLELGDSALYLCASREEFRDGYTFGSGTRLTVV.

The V call is TRBV7-6, the J call TRBJ2-3; perhaps TRBD1 as D (5 bases). Germline CDR1 reads SGHVS; CDR2 reads FNYEAQ. The germline V and J ends were trimmed by 5 bases and 4 bases, with 7 bases remaining between them. The CDR3 spans 12 residues. The CDR3 protein is CASSEGADTQYF. CDR3 sequence (DNA): TGTGCCAGCAGCGAAGGGGCAGATACGCAGTATTTT.

The CDR3 nucleotides are TGTGCCAGTAATTTTCGGGACAGGAGTGACACTGAAGCTTTCTTT. It is translated as CASNFRDRSDTEAFF. This chain connects TRBV19 to TRBJ1-1; the match to TRBD1 covers 8 bases. Germline CDR1 and CDR2: LNHDA and SQIVND (reference sequence). CDR3 length: 15 residues. The ends lost 7 bases at V and 3 bases at J; junction bases unmatched: 10.

The chain employs TRBV4-3 and TRBJ2-3, with a possible D match to TRBD2 (7 bases). This CDR3 has 16 amino acids. Trimming took 3 bases from V and 2 from J, leaving 15 bases between them. CDR1 is LGHNA, CDR2 YSLEER, per germline. The CDR3 sequence is CASSQITGRATDTQYF. In nucleotides, the CDR3 is TGCGCCAGCAGCCAGATTACAGGGAGGGCCACAGATACGCAGTATTTT.

The chain recombines TRBV4-3 with TRBJ1-1; tentatively, D is TRBD1 (5 bases). Germline V gene sequence: CDR1 LGHNA, CDR2 YSLEER. CDR3 length: 15 amino acids. V was trimmed by 0 bases and J by 5 bases, leaving 13 bases between them. CDR3 in amino acids: CASSQDVSGRTEAFF. CDR3 in DNA: TGCGCCAGCAGCCAAGATGTCTCAGGGAGGACTGAAGCTTTCTTT.

In its sample, this clone was seen a few times. The V and J genes are TRBV29-1 and TRBJ2-3; 13 bases align to TRBD2. The CDR3 runs to 15 residues. Per germline, CDR1 SQVTM and CDR2 ANQGSEA. V dropped 5 bases and J dropped 6; count of bases not matched to a gene: 8. CDR3 DNA: TGCAGCGTTCTAGCCCCGGGACTAGCGGGGGATACGCAGTATTTT. Its protein product is CSVLAPGLAGDTQYF.

This chain links TRBV4-3 with TRBJ1-2; D gene ambiguous. From germline, CDR1 is LGHNA and CDR2 YSLEER. V gave up 0 bases and J gave up 3 bases, with 11 bases separating them. This CDR3 is 15 amino acids long. Written as DNA, the CDR3 is TGCGCCAGCAGCCAAGATTCTACAGTACACTATGGCTACACCTTC. Amino acids: CASSQDSTVHYGYTF.

This clone was recorded once. The chain links TRBV9 to TRBJ2-7; TRBD1 aligns across 7 bases. Per the germline V gene, CDR1 is SGDLS and CDR2 is YYNGEE. The CDR3 consists of 15 residues. The trim removed 0 bases at V and 2 bases at J, leaving 5 bases unmatched. The CDR3 sequence: CASSVGDSTTYEQYF. Here the CDR3 DNA reads TGTGCCAGCAGCGTAGGGGACAGCACCACCTACGAGCAGTACTTC.

The chain employs TRBV2 and TRBJ1-2; tentatively, D is TRBD1 (5 bases). V dropped 4 bases and J dropped 4 bases, with 19 bases sitting between them. The CDR3 is 16 amino acids. CDR1 SNHLY and CDR2 FYNNEI come from the germline V gene. The CDR3 DNA follows: TGTGCCAGCAGTGGTTCGACAGACTTCCAGCTCTATGGCTACACCTTC. It codes for CASSGSTDFQLYGYTF.

This chain's CDR3 is CAFRTYGYTF. CDR3 DNA sequence: TGTGCCTTTCGGACCTATGGCTACACCTTC. This chain joins TRBV30 and TRBJ1-2; D remains unclear. Looked up from germline, CDR1 is GTSNPN and CDR2 is SVGIG (reference sequence). The CDR3 is made up of 10 amino acids. Trimming left V 7 bases short and J 4 bases short, with 7 bases between.

For this clone: This sample also contains other DNA sequences that code for the same CDR3. The genes are TRBV15 and TRBJ1-1; unclear D gene. Germline V gene lookup returns CDR1 LNHNV and CDR2 YYDKDF (reference sequence). The CDR3 spans 12 residues. Trimming removed 5 bases from V and 3 bases from J, with 7 bases in between. CDR3 coding DNA: TGTGCCACCAGCCGGGGTGACACTGAAGCTTTCTTT. It codes for CATSRGDTEAFF.

In its sample, this clone was seen a few times. The chain is built from TRBV7-8 and TRBJ2-1; 8 nucleotides match TRBD2. Trimming removed 6 bases from V and 3 bases from J; junction bases left unmatched: 10. This CDR3 region has 16 residues. Per the germline V gene, CDR1 is SGHVS and CDR2 is FQNEAQ. The CDR3: CASSPQSGGVYNEQFF. In nucleotides, the CDR3 is TGTGCCAGCAGTCCCCAGAGCGGGGGCGTCTACAATGAGCAGTTCTTC. Together with reference TRBV7-8 and TRBJ2-1, the CDR3 gives the full variable domain: GAGVSQSPRYKVAKRGQDVALRCDPISGHVSLFWYQQALGQGPEFLTYFQNEAQLDKSGLPSDRFFAERPEGSVSTLKIQRTQQEDSAVYLCASSPQSGGVYNEQFFGPGTRLTVL.

V and J are TRBV29-1 and TRBJ2-7, with 7 bases matching TRBD1. This CDR3 is built from 15 residues. CDR1 SQVTM and CDR2 ANQGSEA come from the germline V gene. V lost 4 bases to trimming and J lost 5 bases; unmatched junction nucleotides: 14. As DNA, the CDR3 is TGCAGCGTTGTGTGGCCCGAGACAGGGAATCACGAGCAGTACTTC. Translating it yields CSVVWPETGNHEQYF.

The rearrangement joins TRBV6-5 to TRBJ1-1; the D is unclear. Trimming cost V 6 bases and J 7 bases, with 18 bases left between them. The CDR3 runs to 14 residues. CDR1 and CDR2 from the germline V gene are MNHEY and SVGAGI. CDR3 sequence: CASRPMGREVEAFF. CDR3 bases: TGTGCCAGCAGGCCAATGGGCCGGGAGGTTGAAGCTTTCTTT.